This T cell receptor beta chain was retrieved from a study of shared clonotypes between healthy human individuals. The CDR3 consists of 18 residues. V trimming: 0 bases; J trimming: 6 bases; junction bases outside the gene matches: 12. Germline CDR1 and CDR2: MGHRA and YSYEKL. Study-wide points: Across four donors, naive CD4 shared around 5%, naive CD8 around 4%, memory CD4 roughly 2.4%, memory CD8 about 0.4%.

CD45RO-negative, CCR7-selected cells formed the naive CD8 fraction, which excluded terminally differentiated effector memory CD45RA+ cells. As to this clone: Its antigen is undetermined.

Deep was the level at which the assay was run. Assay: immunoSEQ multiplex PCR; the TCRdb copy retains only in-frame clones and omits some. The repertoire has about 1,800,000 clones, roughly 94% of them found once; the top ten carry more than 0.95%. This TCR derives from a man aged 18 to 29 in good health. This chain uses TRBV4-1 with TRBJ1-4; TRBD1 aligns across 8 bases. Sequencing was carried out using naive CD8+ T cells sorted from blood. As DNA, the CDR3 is TGCGCCAGCAGCCAAGAACCCCGGCAGGGGGCGTGGGATGAAAAACTGTTTTTT. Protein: CASSQEPRQGAWDEKLFF.